This TCR beta chain was identified during a study of T cells in Graves' hyperthyroidism and ophthalmopathy. This CDR3 is 13 amino acids long. V lost 4 bases and J lost 4, with 9 bases in between. The germline V gene encodes CDR1 SGHTA and CDR2 FQGNSA. This clonotype turned up a few times. RNA transcripts served as the template for amplifying TCR beta CDR3 regions. When the TCR CDR3 underwent first-round RT-PCR, the HTBI primer set was used. MiXCR, run by TCRdb on the multiplex PCR reads, gives a single entry per CDR3 protein. In the table there are around 420,000 distinct CDR3 sequences, around 16% of which are singletons.

Sequencing input: blood. The sequence derives from a young woman with Graves' hyperthyroidism. This chain connects TRBV7-2 to TRBJ2-3, with D tentatively TRBD1 (5 bases). The CDR3 region has the DNA TGTGCCAGCAGCTGGCAGGGCTCAGATACGCAGTATTTT. Amino acids: CASSWQGSDTQYF.